The 5 T cell receptor beta chains given below trace back to one sample, sequenced in a study of blood T cell repertoires in COVID-19. Libraries were prepared by immunoSEQ multiplex PCR; TCRdb keeps only in-frame clonotypes and omits some of them. The table shows approximately 52,000 clones, with roughly 90% occurring only once. Sequences were obtained from peripheral blood. Receptors originate from a man aged 45-60 years with acute or convalescent COVID-19.

The chain carries TRBV3-1 (or the pseudogene TRBV3-2) and TRBJ1-2, with 7 bases lining up with TRBD1. Germline values: CDR1 LGHDT, CDR2 YNNKEL (reference sequence). The V and J ends lost 5 bases and 3 bases, in that order; junction bases with no gene match: 6. The CDR3 sequence is 14 residues long. The CDR3 DNA is TGTGCCAGCAGCGACAGGGAAGTCTACTATGGCTACACCTTC. It yields the protein CASSDREVYYGYTF.

The chain links TRBV6-5 to TRBJ1-3; TRBD1 agrees at 8 bases. The V gene end was trimmed by 4 bases and the J gene end by 0 bases; junction bases not matched to a gene: 2. There are 15 residues in the CDR3. Looked up from germline, CDR1 is MNHEY and CDR2 is SVGAGI. CDR3 bases: TGTGCCAGCAGTTCGGGACAGGCCTCTGGAAACACCATATATTTT. The encoded protein is CASSSGQASGNTIYF.

This chain connects TRBV28 to TRBJ1-2; TRBD1 aligns across 9 bases. V shed 5 bases and J 5 bases; nucleotides not matched to a gene: 9. Germline V CDR1 and CDR2: MDHEN, SYDVKM. The CDR3 consists of 15 residues. CDR3 region: CASSTQQGARYGYTF. CDR3 bases: TGTGCCAGCAGTACCCAACAGGGGGCGAGGTATGGCTACACCTTC.

V gene TRBV24-1 combines with J gene TRBJ2-1; a possible D gene is TRBD1 (5 bases). The CDR3 sequence is 15 residues long. Germline V gene sequence: CDR1 KGHDR, CDR2 SFDVKD. Trimming left V 7 bases short and J 6 bases short, with 18 bases between. This CDR3 is CATSDVQGWSNEQFF. The CDR3, as DNA: TGTGCCACCAGCGACGTCCAGGGATGGAGCAATGAGCAGTTCTTC.

This chain links TRBV2 with TRBJ2-2; 8 bases are shared with TRBD1. The germline CDR1 and CDR2 sequences are SNHLY and FYNNEI. With V trimmed by 8 bases and J by 5 bases, 7 bases remained unmatched. The CDR3 length is 14 residues. The CDR3 nucleotides are TGTGCCAGCCGCAATAACAGGGGGACCGGGGAGCTGTTTTTT. It encodes CASRNNRGTGELFF. The variable domain in full, with the rest retrieved from reference TRBV2 and TRBJ2-2, is EPEVTQTPSHQVTQMGQEVILRCVPISNHLYFYWYRQILGQKVEFLVSFYNNEISEKSEIFDDQFSVERPDGSNFTLKIRSTKLEDSAMYFCASRNNRGTGELFFGEGSRLTVL.